Listed below are T cell receptor beta chains from one sample, sequenced in a study of blood T cell repertoires in COVID-19. Sequenced by immunoSEQ multiplex PCR; TCRdb stores in-frame clones only, minus some. The data show 200,000 to 300,000 clones, with approximately 89% seen just once and more than 0.95% held by the top ten. The sequencing sample was made of PBMCs or T cells enriched from blood (not recorded which). The receptors stem from a woman between 40 and 50 years old with acute COVID-19. CDR3s include the opening cysteine and the closing phenylalanine or tryptophan. The D gene is left open where the match is weak. Where a row states a size, it is once, few, many or the class of an expanded clone; other rows omit it.

v_call: TRBV5-1
d_call: -
j_call: TRBJ1-1
clone_size: -
cdr3_aa: CASNPGGPTEAFF
cdr3_nt: TGCGCCAGCAACCCGGGGGGGCCCACTGAAGCTTTCTTT

v_call: TRBV10-3
d_call: TRBD1
j_call: TRBJ1-1
clone_size: -
cdr3_aa: CAISVYPGQTNTEAFF
cdr3_nt: TGTGCCATCAGTGTTTATCCGGGACAGACGAACACTGAAGCTTTCTTT

v_call: TRBV6-4
d_call: TRBD2
j_call: TRBJ2-1
clone_size: once
cdr3_aa: CASSDTSGRGYNEQFF
cdr3_nt: TGTGCCAGCAGTGACACGAGCGGGAGAGGATACAATGAGCAGTTCTTC

v_call: TRBV11-3
d_call: -
j_call: TRBJ2-3
clone_size: -
cdr3_aa: CASSLGGPWSGSRTDTQYF
cdr3_nt: TGTGCCAGCAGCTTAGGGGGTCCGTGGTCGGGGTCCCGCACAGATACGCAGTATTTT

v_call: TRBV27
d_call: -
j_call: TRBJ1-1
clone_size: -
cdr3_aa: CASSSPVNTEAFF
cdr3_nt: TGTGCCAGCAGTTCTCCGGTGAACACTGAAGCTTTCTTT

v_call: TRBV7-8
d_call: TRBD2
j_call: TRBJ2-7
clone_size: -
cdr3_aa: CASSLYGGLAGDWEQYF
cdr3_nt: TGTGCCAGCAGCTTATACGGCGGACTAGCGGGAGATTGGGAGCAGTACTTC

v_call: TRBV4-2
d_call: -
j_call: TRBJ1-4
clone_size: -
cdr3_aa: CASSQVGETNEKLFF
cdr3_nt: TGTGCCAGCAGCCAAGTCGGAGAGACTAATGAAAAACTGTTTTTT

v_call: TRBV2
d_call: TRBD1
j_call: TRBJ1-5
clone_size: once
cdr3_aa: CASRLSFRDRVHQPQHF
cdr3_nt: TGTGCCAGCAGGCTGAGTTTTCGGGACAGGGTCCATCAGCCCCAGCATTTT

v_call: TRBV10-3
d_call: -
j_call: TRBJ2-5
clone_size: once
cdr3_aa: CAISSGDSQETQYF
cdr3_nt: TGTGCCATCAGCTCAGGGGATAGCCAAGAGACCCAGTACTTC

v_call: TRBV4-1
d_call: -
j_call: TRBJ1-2
clone_size: -
cdr3_aa: CASSQDLRVGYTF
cdr3_nt: TGCGCCAGCAGCCAAGATTTACGGGTCGGCTACACCTTC

v_call: TRBV7-2
d_call: -
j_call: TRBJ2-2
clone_size: -
cdr3_aa: CASSLKPSGNTGELFF
cdr3_nt: TGTGCCAGCAGCTTAAAGCCCAGCGGGAACACCGGGGAGCTGTTTTTT

v_call: TRBV4-1
d_call: -
j_call: TRBJ1-1
clone_size: -
cdr3_aa: CASSQDGGTLGGPEAFF
cdr3_nt: TGCGCCAGCAGCCAAGATGGGGGCACTCTCGGTGGTCCTGAAGCTTTCTTT

v_call: TRBV27
d_call: TRBD1
j_call: TRBJ2-1
clone_size: -
cdr3_aa: CASRPVDRANEQFF
cdr3_nt: TGTGCCAGCAGGCCAGTGGACAGGGCCAATGAGCAGTTCTTC

v_call: TRBV9
d_call: -
j_call: TRBJ2-5
clone_size: -
cdr3_aa: CASSVGEHQETQYF
cdr3_nt: TGTGCCAGCAGCGTAGGGGAGCACCAAGAGACCCAGTACTTC

v_call: TRBV9
d_call: TRBD1
j_call: TRBJ1-2
clone_size: -
cdr3_aa: CASSGGQDSFGYTF
cdr3_nt: TGTGCCAGCAGCGGCGGACAGGATTCTTTCGGCTACACCTTC

v_call: TRBV7-9
d_call: TRBD2
j_call: TRBJ2-2
clone_size: -
cdr3_aa: CASSGTRSAGELFF
cdr3_nt: TGTGCCAGCAGCGGGACTAGGAGCGCCGGGGAGCTGTTTTTT

v_call: TRBV19
d_call: -
j_call: TRBJ1-3
clone_size: -
cdr3_aa: CASSMRESGNTIYF
cdr3_nt: TGTGCCAGTAGTATGAGGGAGTCTGGAAACACCATATATTTT

v_call: TRBV30
d_call: TRBD1
j_call: TRBJ1-1
clone_size: few
cdr3_aa: CAWSGTGGRSLFAAFF
cdr3_nt: TGTGCCTGGAGCGGGACAGGGGGCCGCTCGCTTTTTGCAGCTTTCTTT

v_call: TRBV7-9
d_call: -
j_call: TRBJ1-5
clone_size: -
cdr3_aa: CASSLQVNQPQHF
cdr3_nt: TGTGCCAGCAGCTTACAGGTTAATCAGCCCCAGCATTTT

v_call: TRBV29-1
d_call: TRBD1
j_call: TRBJ1-1
clone_size: -
cdr3_aa: CSVLDRAYTEAFF
cdr3_nt: TGCAGCGTTTTAGACAGGGCTTACACTGAAGCTTTCTTT

v_call: TRBV28
d_call: -
j_call: TRBJ1-1
clone_size: -
cdr3_aa: CASSLQGAGNTEAFF
cdr3_nt: TGTGCCAGCAGTTTGCAGGGAGCGGGGAACACTGAAGCTTTCTTT

v_call: TRBV19
d_call: TRBD1
j_call: TRBJ1-5
clone_size: few
cdr3_aa: CASTTGSVIANSNQPQHF
cdr3_nt: TGTGCCAGTACGACAGGGTCCGTAATCGCCAACAGCAATCAGCCCCAGCATTTT

v_call: TRBV3-1/TRBV3-2
d_call: TRBD2
j_call: TRBJ2-1
clone_size: -
cdr3_aa: CASRGTSGRSDNEQFF
cdr3_nt: TGTGCCAGCAGGGGGACTAGCGGGAGGTCGGACAATGAGCAGTTCTTC

v_call: TRBV6-2/TRBV6-3
d_call: TRBD1
j_call: TRBJ1-5
clone_size: -
cdr3_aa: CASSYDGQGAGSNQPQHF
cdr3_nt: TGTGCCAGCAGTTACGATGGACAGGGGGCGGGTAGCAATCAGCCCCAGCATTTT

v_call: TRBV27
d_call: TRBD1
j_call: TRBJ1-6
clone_size: -
cdr3_aa: CASRATGGYSPLHF
cdr3_nt: TGTGCCAGCAGGGCGACAGGGGGCTATTCACCCCTCCACTTT

v_call: TRBV5-1
d_call: TRBD2
j_call: TRBJ2-7
clone_size: few
cdr3_aa: CASSTGLAGVGSEQYF
cdr3_nt: TGCGCCAGCAGCACCGGACTAGCGGGAGTAGGTAGCGAGCAGTACTTC

v_call: TRBV6-5
d_call: TRBD2
j_call: TRBJ2-5
clone_size: -
cdr3_aa: CASSLAGREETQYF
cdr3_nt: TGTGCCAGCAGTCTAGCGGGGAGGGAAGAGACCCAGTACTTC

v_call: TRBV7-6
d_call: -
j_call: TRBJ2-3
clone_size: -
cdr3_aa: CASSLWTESTDTQYF
cdr3_nt: TGTGCCAGCAGCTTATGGACAGAGTCCACAGATACGCAGTATTTT

v_call: TRBV18
d_call: -
j_call: TRBJ1-1
clone_size: -
cdr3_aa: CASSPTALNTEAFF
cdr3_nt: TGTGCCAGCTCACCGACAGCCCTGAACACTGAAGCTTTCTTT

v_call: TRBV18
d_call: TRBD1
j_call: TRBJ2-4
clone_size: -
cdr3_aa: CASSLGRQGLNIQYF
cdr3_nt: TGTGCCAGCTCGCTAGGTCGACAGGGCCTAAACATTCAGTACTTC

v_call: TRBV12-3/TRBV12-4
d_call: -
j_call: TRBJ2-1
clone_size: once
cdr3_aa: CASSFSDEQFF
cdr3_nt: TGTGCCAGCAGTTTTTCAGATGAGCAGTTCTTC

v_call: TRBV12-3/TRBV12-4
d_call: -
j_call: TRBJ2-3
clone_size: -
cdr3_aa: CASSGSTDTQYF
cdr3_nt: TGTGCCAGCAGCGGGAGCACAGATACGCAGTATTTT

v_call: TRBV6-5
d_call: -
j_call: TRBJ1-1
clone_size: -
cdr3_aa: CASSVSNTEAFF
cdr3_nt: TGTGCCAGCAGCGTTAGCAACACTGAAGCTTTCTTT

v_call: TRBV27
d_call: TRBD1
j_call: TRBJ1-2
clone_size: -
cdr3_aa: CASTYLGGDGYTF
cdr3_nt: TGTGCCAGCACCTACCTAGGGGGCGATGGCTACACCTTC

v_call: TRBV5-4
d_call: -
j_call: TRBJ1-2
clone_size: -
cdr3_aa: CASSRTQVYGYTF
cdr3_nt: TGTGCCAGCAGCAGAACACAGGTCTATGGCTACACCTTC

v_call: TRBV7-6
d_call: -
j_call: TRBJ2-7
clone_size: -
cdr3_aa: CASSYSELARYEQYF
cdr3_nt: TGTGCCAGCAGCTATTCGGAATTAGCGCGGTACGAGCAGTACTTC

v_call: TRBV2
d_call: -
j_call: TRBJ1-1
clone_size: -
cdr3_aa: CASSELLSGTEAFF
cdr3_nt: TGTGCCAGCAGTGAATTGCTATCCGGGACTGAAGCTTTCTTT

v_call: TRBV7-3
d_call: -
j_call: TRBJ2-1
clone_size: few
cdr3_aa: CASSFDAGVDEQFF
cdr3_nt: TGTGCCAGCAGCTTTGATGCAGGGGTCGATGAGCAGTTCTTC

v_call: TRBV28
d_call: TRBD2
j_call: TRBJ2-3
clone_size: -
cdr3_aa: CASSLPTSGADTQYF
cdr3_nt: TGTGCCAGCAGTTTACCGACTAGCGGAGCAGATACGCAGTATTTT

v_call: TRBV28
d_call: -
j_call: TRBJ1-2
clone_size: few
cdr3_aa: CASSTPGETLRYTF
cdr3_nt: TGTGCCAGCAGTACGCCGGGAGAGACCCTACGCTACACCTTC

v_call: TRBV7-9
d_call: -
j_call: TRBJ1-6
clone_size: -
cdr3_aa: CASSRGQTGHSPLHF
cdr3_nt: TGTGCCAGCAGTCGAGGGCAGACAGGACATTCACCCCTCCACTTT

v_call: TRBV6-6
d_call: TRBD2
j_call: TRBJ2-2
clone_size: once
cdr3_aa: CASSFGLAGGPMNTGELFF
cdr3_nt: TGTGCCAGCAGCTTTGGACTAGCGGGAGGGCCGATGAACACCGGGGAGCTGTTTTTT

v_call: TRBV9
d_call: -
j_call: TRBJ1-3
clone_size: -
cdr3_aa: CASSVGRLRNTIYF
cdr3_nt: TGTGCCAGCAGCGTAGGGCGTCTGCGGAACACCATATATTTT

v_call: TRBV20-1
d_call: -
j_call: TRBJ1-5
clone_size: -
cdr3_aa: CSASSRWQVLNQPQHF
cdr3_nt: TGCAGTGCTAGTTCCAGGTGGCAGGTCCTAAATCAGCCCCAGCATTTT

v_call: TRBV6-6
d_call: -
j_call: TRBJ1-1
clone_size: -
cdr3_aa: CASTPIWGDTEAFF
cdr3_nt: TGTGCCAGCACTCCGATTTGGGGGGACACTGAAGCTTTCTTT

v_call: TRBV29-1
d_call: TRBD2
j_call: TRBJ2-1
clone_size: -
cdr3_aa: CSALGTSGSGGEQFF
cdr3_nt: TGCAGCGCCCTGGGGACTAGCGGGAGTGGCGGTGAGCAGTTCTTC

v_call: TRBV28
d_call: -
j_call: TRBJ2-3
clone_size: -
cdr3_aa: CASSLPGVLTDTQYF
cdr3_nt: TGTGCCAGCAGTTTGCCGGGAGTTTTGACAGATACGCAGTATTTT

v_call: TRBV3-1/TRBV3-2
d_call: TRBD1
j_call: TRBJ1-4
clone_size: -
cdr3_aa: CASSLRQGGNEKLFF
cdr3_nt: TGTGCCAGCAGCCTAAGACAGGGCGGGAATGAAAAACTGTTTTTT

v_call: TRBV10-2
d_call: TRBD2
j_call: TRBJ2-1
clone_size: few
cdr3_aa: CASSESPSGYYNEQFF
cdr3_nt: TGCGCCAGCAGTGAGTCCCCTAGCGGGTATTACAATGAGCAGTTCTTC